The 26 T cell receptor beta chains listed next were all sequenced from one sample in a study of blood T cell repertoires in COVID-19. Some clones are missing from TCRdb's copy, which holds only in-frame ones; the method was immunoSEQ multiplex PCR. The table shows roughly 250,000 clones, with approximately 86% occurring only once. Specimen: peripheral blood. Every receptor here comes from a woman in her sixties or seventies with active or convalescent COVID-19.

The chain couples TRBV11-2 to TRBJ2-5; tentative D call: TRBD2 (5 bases). Trimming took off 4 bases at V and 3 bases at J, with 24 bases between the two ends. This CDR3 is built from 18 residues. Germline assignment: CDR1 SGHAT and CDR2 FQNNGV. CDR3 region: CASSSLRGRYTIKETQYF. The CDR3 coding sequence is TGTGCCAGCAGCTCTCTCCGGGGTCGGTATACCATAAAAGAGACCCAGTACTTC.

This chain joins TRBV7-2 and TRBJ1-5; no clear D gene. The V gene's germline CDR1 is SGHTA and CDR2 FQGNSA. The CDR3 is 13 residues long. Trimming removed 0 bases from V and 5 bases from J, with 5 bases in between. CDR3 DNA: TGTGCCAGCAGCTTAGCGGCCGATCAGCCCCAGCATTTT. Amino acids: CASSLAADQPQHF. Drawing the rest from reference TRBV7-2 and TRBJ1-5, the complete variable domain is GAGVSQSPSNKVTEKGKDVELRCDPISGHTALYWYRQSLGQGLEFLIYFQGNSAPDKSGLPSDRFSAERTGGSVSTLTIQRTQQEDSAVYLCASSLAADQPQHFGDGTRLSIL.

This clone was seen once. The rearrangement links TRBV7-8 to TRBJ1-2; TRBD1 aligns across 7 bases. Unmatched junction bases numbered 9, after V lost 5 bases and J lost 3 bases. The CDR3 contains 15 residues. The germline V gene has CDR1 SGHVS and CDR2 FQNEAQ. CDR3 amino acids: CASSPQQGTYYGYTF. Here the CDR3 DNA reads TGTGCCAGCAGCCCCCAACAGGGGACATACTATGGCTACACCTTC.

This clone was recorded only once. The chain joins TRBV1 to TRBJ2-7; the table calls TRBD1, which could not be checked here. TRBV1 constitutes a pseudogene. The CDR3 runs 15 residues. The CDR3, as DNA: TGCACCAGCAGCCCTAGCCGACAGGGTTCCTACGAGCAGTACTTC. This translates into CTSSPSRQGSYEQYF.

The chain uses TRBV5-6 and TRBJ1-4, with no clear D. Trimming pared 2 bases from V and 7 bases from J, leaving 12 bases between. This CDR3 is 14 amino acids long. In germline, CDR1 is SGHDT, CDR2 YYEEEE. The CDR3 DNA reads TGTGCCAGCAGCTTCCGGAGGGAGTCTGAAAAACTGTTTTTT. Translated, it gives CASSFRRESEKLFF.

The gene calls are TRBV6-5 and TRBJ1-2; no reliable D call. The CDR3 totals 12 residues. V lost 4 bases, J lost 1 base, and 4 bases lay in between. The V gene's germline CDR1 is MNHEY and CDR2 SVGAGI. Here the CDR3 DNA reads TGTGCCAGCAGTTCCGGTAACTATGGCTACACCTTC. Residues: CASSSGNYGYTF.

This chain connects TRBV25-1 to TRBJ1-1; no clear D gene. Trimming took 5 bases from V and 5 from J, leaving 9 bases between them. In germline, CDR1 is MGHDK, CDR2 SYGVNS. CDR3 size: 12 residues. The CDR3 coding sequence is TGTGCCAGCAGTCCCGGGAGTACTGAAGCTTTCTTT. Protein: CASSPGSTEAFF.

CDR3 sequence reads: CASSQEETGGFGYTF. CDR3 DNA: TGCGCCAGCAGCCAGGAAGAAACGGGTGGCTTTGGCTACACCTTC. The genes are TRBV4-1 and TRBJ1-2; no clear D. CDR1 MGHRA and CDR2 YSYEKL come from the germline V gene. Trimming left V 3 bases short and J 7 bases short, with 18 bases between. CDR3 length equals 15 residues.

V gene TRBV12-3 or TRBV12-4 combines with J gene TRBJ2-2, with D possibly being TRBD1 (6 bases). The CDR3 contains 12 residues. V was cut by 8 bases and J by 8 bases, with 12 bases left in between. CDR3: CASGGGPGELFF. CDR3 sequence (DNA): TGTGCCAGCGGTGGGGGCCCGGGGGAGCTGTTTTTT.

The chain recombines TRBV4-2 with TRBJ2-7, with D possibly being TRBD2 (5 bases). The germline V and J ends were trimmed by 6 bases and 0 bases, with 12 bases remaining between them. Looked up from germline, CDR1 is LGHNA and CDR2 is YNFKEQ. The CDR3 is 14 amino acids. This CDR3 reads CASRGSGSSYEQYV. For the CDR3, the DNA is TGTGCCAGCAGAGGAAGCGGTAGCTCCTACGAGCAGTACGTC.

The chain couples TRBV6-6 to TRBJ1-6, with TRBD1 matching over 8 bases. V trimming: 2 bases; J trimming: 6 bases; junction bases outside the gene matches: 3. The germline V gene has CDR1 MNHNY and CDR2 SVGAGI (reference sequence). The CDR3 totals 15 residues. Here the CDR3 DNA reads TGTGCCAGCAGTTACCGGGGACAGGTTAATTCACCCCTCCACTTT. It specifies CASSYRGQVNSPLHF.

This clone was seen a handful of times. The rearrangement uses TRBV20-1 and TRBJ2-3; 10 positions agree with TRBD2. Germline trimming cut 3 bases from V and 5 bases from J; bases unmatched to any gene: 11. The CDR3 loop spans 16 amino acids. From germline, CDR1 is DFQATT and CDR2 SNEGSKA (reference sequence). DNA of the CDR3: TGCAGTGCTAGTGGGACCCTAGCGGGAGTTATAGATACGCAGTATTTT. Translating it yields CSASGTLAGVIDTQYF.

The CDR3 reads CASSPPGGAVGELFF. DNA for the CDR3: TGTGCCAGCAGTCCACCTGGGGGGGCCGTCGGGGAGCTGTTTTTT. The J gene is TRBJ2-2, the V gene TRBV7-2; D possibly corresponds to TRBD2 (7 bases). Between the trimmed V and J ends, which lost 6 bases and 7 bases, there was a span of 18 bases. Germline CDR1 is SGHTA and CDR2 is FQGNSA. This CDR3 is 15 amino acids long.

DNA for the CDR3: TGTGCCAGCAGCTCCCCAGGACAGGGGGCAAGCGAGCAGTACGTC. The encoded protein is CASSSPGQGASEQYV. The chain combines TRBV5-4 with TRBJ2-7; the match to TRBD1 covers 11 bases. Germline V gene data show CDR1 as SGHNT and CDR2 as YYREEE (reference sequence). The V gene end was trimmed by 3 bases and the J gene end by 6 bases; junction bases not matched to a gene: 8. The CDR3 runs 15 residues.

This rearrangement joins TRBV4-2 to TRBJ1-1; TRBD1 aligns across 10 bases. CDR3 length: 15 residues. V lost 3 bases, J lost 5 bases, and 6 bases stayed unmatched. Germline V CDR1 and CDR2: LGHNA, YNFKEQ. CDR3 sequence reads: CASSQPTGGGTEAFF. In nucleotides, the CDR3 is TGTGCCAGCAGCCAGCCGACAGGGGGCGGTACTGAAGCTTTCTTT.

V is TRBV2 and J is TRBJ1-3; the D gene is possibly TRBD1 (5 bases). Germline values: CDR1 SNHLY, CDR2 FYNNEI. This CDR3 contains 15 residues. V gave up 5 bases and J gave up 0 bases, with 11 bases separating them. The CDR3 reads CASSTDSLSGNTIYF. DNA for the CDR3: TGTGCCAGCAGTACCGACAGCCTCTCTGGAAACACCATATATTTT.

This clone came up a few times. This rearrangement joins TRBV19 to TRBJ1-5, with a possible D match to TRBD1 (5 bases). This CDR3 is 14 amino acids long. V shed 5 bases and J shed 6 bases, with 14 bases lying between them. Germline V gene lookup returns CDR1 LNHDA and CDR2 SQIVND (reference sequence). CDR3 residues: CASSPRGGVQPQHF. The CDR3 DNA sequence: TGTGCCAGTAGTCCCCGGGGAGGGGTTCAGCCCCAGCATTTT.

V usage is TRBV6-6 and J usage is TRBJ2-7; possible D gene TRBD2, 6 bases. V was shortened by 6 bases and J by 3 bases, with 12 bases between the two germline ends. CDR1 MNHNY and CDR2 SVGAGI come from the germline V gene (reference sequence). The length of the CDR3 is 13 residues. In DNA form, the CDR3 reads TGTGCCAGCAGCGGGGGATCGGACTACGAGCAGTACGTC. Protein: CASSGGSDYEQYV.

This clone has only one observation. The chain uses TRBV2 and TRBJ2-2, with D perhaps matching TRBD1 (5 bases). The CDR3 covers 14 residues. V was shortened by 5 bases and J by 2 bases, with 9 bases between the two germline ends. Germline loops: CDR1 SNHLY, CDR2 FYNNEI. CDR3 region: CASSKGPNTGELFF. Written as DNA, the CDR3 is TGTGCCAGCAGTAAGGGGCCTAACACCGGGGAGCTGTTTTTT. The complete variable domain, with remaining parts taken from reference TRBV2 and TRBJ2-2, reads EPEVTQTPSHQVTQMGQEVILRCVPISNHLYFYWYRQILGQKVEFLVSFYNNEISEKSEIFDDQFSVERPDGSNFTLKIRSTKLEDSAMYFCASSKGPNTGELFFGEGSRLTVL.

This chain joins TRBV7-8 and TRBJ2-6; tentatively, D is TRBD2 (6 bases). The CDR3 runs 16 residues. V lost 5 bases, J lost 0 bases, and 11 bases lay in between. Germline V CDR1 and CDR2: SGHVS, FQNEAQ. CDR3 sequence reads: CASSPGLISGANVLTF. CDR3 nucleotide sequence: TGTGCCAGCAGCCCGGGACTTATCTCTGGGGCCAACGTCCTGACTTTC. Variable domain in full (rest from reference TRBV7-8 and TRBJ2-6): GAGVSQSPRYKVAKRGQDVALRCDPISGHVSLFWYQQALGQGPEFLTYFQNEAQLDKSGLPSDRFFAERPEGSVSTLKIQRTQQEDSAVYLCASSPGLISGANVLTFGAGSRLTVL.

V and J are TRBV7-2 and TRBJ2-7; tentative D call: TRBD2 (6 bases). Germline CDR1 reads SGHTA; CDR2 reads FQGNSA. There are 13 residues in the CDR3. Deletions cut 0 bases from V and 6 bases from J, with 9 bases between. The CDR3 loop is CASSLAEGLEQYV. Here the CDR3 DNA reads TGTGCCAGCAGCTTAGCGGAGGGGCTCGAGCAGTACGTC.

The CDR3 region has the DNA TGTGCCAGCAGTGTTCATTACGAGCAGTACGTC. Amino acids: CASSVHYEQYV. This chain links TRBV2 with TRBJ2-7; D is unclear. CDR1 is SNHLY and CDR2 is FYNNEI in the germline V gene. V shed 4 bases and J shed 4 bases, with 5 bases lying between them. The CDR3 is made up of 11 amino acids.

A note on this clone: Other DNA sequences in the same sample also yield this CDR3. The chain combines TRBV5-1 with TRBJ2-1, with 8 bases aligning to TRBD1. The germline V gene encodes CDR1 SGHRS and CDR2 YFSETQ. This CDR3 is built from 14 residues. Losses at the gene ends were 0 bases for V and 6 bases for J; bases not matched to a gene: 2. Written as DNA, the CDR3 is TGCGCCAGCAGCTTGGGGACAGGGAGCAATGAGCAGTTCTTC. Encoded protein: CASSLGTGSNEQFF. The variable domain in full, completed from reference TRBV5-1 and TRBJ2-1, reads KAGVTQTPRYLIKTRGQQVTLSCSPISGHRSVSWYQQTPGQGLQFLFEYFSETQRNKGNFPGRFSGRQFSNSRSEMNVSTLELGDSALYLCASSLGTGSNEQFFGPGTRLTVL.

The chain combines TRBV6-2 or TRBV6-3 with TRBJ2-1; D might be TRBD2 (5 bases). The CDR3 sequence is 17 residues long. V was shortened by 2 bases and J by 0 bases, with 14 bases between the two germline ends. Germline V CDR1 and CDR2: MNHEY, SVGEGT. The CDR3 spells CASSYASSLSSYNEQFF. CDR3 nucleotide sequence: TGTGCCAGCAGTTACGCTAGCTCATTGAGCTCCTACAATGAGCAGTTCTTC.

This rearrangement joins TRBV7-8 to TRBJ2-3; no clear D gene. The CDR3 totals 13 residues. V was shortened by 0 bases and J by 8 bases, with 9 bases between the two germline ends. Germline CDR1 and CDR2: SGHVS and FQNEAQ. For the CDR3, the DNA is TGTGCCAGCAGCTTAGCCGGCGGCGGTACGCAGTATTTT. This sequence encodes CASSLAGGGTQYF. Full variable domain (rest looked up from reference TRBV7-8 and TRBJ2-3): GAGVSQSPRYKVAKRGQDVALRCDPISGHVSLFWYQQALGQGPEFLTYFQNEAQLDKSGLPSDRFFAERPEGSVSTLKIQRTQQEDSAVYLCASSLAGGGTQYFGPGTRLTVL.

The chain recombines TRBV6-5 with TRBJ2-7, with a tentative D call TRBD1 (6 bases). The CDR3 totals 13 residues. The ends were cut back, 8 bases at V and 3 bases at J, with 14 bases in the middle. The germline CDR1 and CDR2 sequences are MNHEY and SVGAGI. CDR3 DNA sequence: TGTGCCAGCGGGGACGGACAGAGCTACGAGCAGTACTTC. Translation gives CASGDGQSYEQYF.